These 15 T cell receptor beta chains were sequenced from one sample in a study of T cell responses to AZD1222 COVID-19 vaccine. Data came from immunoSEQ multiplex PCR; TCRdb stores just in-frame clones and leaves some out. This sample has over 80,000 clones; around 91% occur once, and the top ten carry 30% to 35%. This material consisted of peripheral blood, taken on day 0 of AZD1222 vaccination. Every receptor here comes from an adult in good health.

CDR3 sequence (DNA): TGCAGCGTTGGGACGGGGAACACTGAAGCTTTCTTT. This translates into CSVGTGNTEAFF. The V and J genes are TRBV29-1 and TRBJ1-1; D is uncertain. With 4 bases removed from V and 1 base from J, the gap between germline ends came to 7 bases. CDR3 length: 12 residues. Germline V gives CDR1 SQVTM, CDR2 ANQGSEA.

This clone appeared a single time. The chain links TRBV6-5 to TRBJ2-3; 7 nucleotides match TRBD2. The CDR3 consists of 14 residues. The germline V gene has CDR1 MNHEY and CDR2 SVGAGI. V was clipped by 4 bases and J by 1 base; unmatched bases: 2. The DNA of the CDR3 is TGTGCCAGCAGTTTCCGGGAGGGCACAGATACGCAGTATTTT. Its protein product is CASSFREGTDTQYF.

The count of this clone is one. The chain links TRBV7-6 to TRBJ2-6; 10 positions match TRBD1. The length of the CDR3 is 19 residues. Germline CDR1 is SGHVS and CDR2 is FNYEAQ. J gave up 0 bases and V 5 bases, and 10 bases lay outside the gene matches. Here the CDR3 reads CASSPRDRGGLSGANVLTF. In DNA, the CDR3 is TGTGCCAGCAGCCCCCGGGACAGGGGAGGGCTCTCTGGGGCCAACGTCCTGACTTTC.

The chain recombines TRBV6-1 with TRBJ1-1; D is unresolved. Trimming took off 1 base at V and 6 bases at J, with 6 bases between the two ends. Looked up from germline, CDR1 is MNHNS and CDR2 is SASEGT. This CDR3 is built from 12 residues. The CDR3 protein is CASSEGESEAFF. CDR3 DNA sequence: TGTGCCAGCAGTGAAGGGGAATCTGAAGCTTTCTTT.

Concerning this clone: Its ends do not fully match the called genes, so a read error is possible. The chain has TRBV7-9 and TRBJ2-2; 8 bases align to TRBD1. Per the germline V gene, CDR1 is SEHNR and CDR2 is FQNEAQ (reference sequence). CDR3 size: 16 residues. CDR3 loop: CASRLGGQGSTGELFF. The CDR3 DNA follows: TGTGCCAGCCGCTTAGGAGGACAGGGAAGCACCGGGGAGCTGTTTTTT.

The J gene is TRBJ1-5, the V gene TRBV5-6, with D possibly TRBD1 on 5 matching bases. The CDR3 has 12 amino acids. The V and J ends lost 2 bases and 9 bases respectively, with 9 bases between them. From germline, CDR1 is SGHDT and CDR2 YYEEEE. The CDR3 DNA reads TGTGCCAGCAGCTTTGGGGGGGGGCCCCAGCATTTT. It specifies CASSFGGGPQHF. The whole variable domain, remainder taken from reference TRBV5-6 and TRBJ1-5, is DAGVTQSPTHLIKTRGQQVTLRCSPKSGHDTVSWYQQALGQGPQFIFQYYEEEERQRGNFPDRFSGHQFPNYSSELNVNALLLGDSALYLCASSFGGGPQHFGDGTRLSIL.

The CDR3 region is CASSAAGTSGFEQFF. The CDR3 DNA sequence: TGTGCCAGCAGCGCCGCCGGGACTAGCGGGTTTGAGCAGTTCTTC. The chain carries TRBV11-3 and TRBJ2-1; 12 bases fit TRBD2. The CDR3 is 15 residues long. J gave up 9 bases and V 5 bases, and 8 bases lay outside the gene matches. Per germline, CDR1 SGHNT and CDR2 YENEEA.

The CDR3 spells CASSSLPPGGGNTIYF. The CDR3 bases are TGTGCCAGTAGTTCTCTCCCTCCCGGAGGTGGAAACACCATATATTTT. This chain links TRBV19 with TRBJ1-3; D is unresolved. V lost 5 bases and J lost 3, with 17 bases in between. CDR3 size: 16 residues. The V gene's germline CDR1 is LNHDA and CDR2 SQIVND (reference sequence).

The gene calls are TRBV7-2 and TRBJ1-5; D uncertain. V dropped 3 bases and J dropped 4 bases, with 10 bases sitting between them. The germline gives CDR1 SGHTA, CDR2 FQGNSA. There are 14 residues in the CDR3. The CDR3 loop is CASSFGPTNQPQHF. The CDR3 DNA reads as TGTGCCAGCAGCTTCGGTCCGACAAATCAGCCCCAGCATTTT.

CDR3 residues: CASSPGQGAYEQYF. CDR3 sequence (DNA): TGTGCCAGCTCACCAGGACAGGGGGCCTACGAGCAGTACTTC. V and J are TRBV18 and TRBJ2-7, with TRBD1 matching over 10 bases. Germline lookup yields CDR1 KGHSH and CDR2 LQKENI. V dropped 2 bases and J dropped 2; count of bases not matched to a gene: 0. The CDR3 has 14 amino acids.

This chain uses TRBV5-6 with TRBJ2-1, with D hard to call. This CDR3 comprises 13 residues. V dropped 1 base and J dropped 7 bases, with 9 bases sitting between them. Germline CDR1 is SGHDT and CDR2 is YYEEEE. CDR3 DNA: TGTGCCAGCAGCTTGTGGTCAGTAAATGAGCAGTTCTTC. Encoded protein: CASSLWSVNEQFF.

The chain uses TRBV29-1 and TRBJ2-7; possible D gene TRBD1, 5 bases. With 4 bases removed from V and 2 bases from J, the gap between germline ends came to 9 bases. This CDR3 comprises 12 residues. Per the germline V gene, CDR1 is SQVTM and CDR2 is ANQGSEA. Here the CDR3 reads CSVGRVPYEQYF. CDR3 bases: TGCAGCGTTGGCAGGGTACCCTACGAGCAGTACTTC.

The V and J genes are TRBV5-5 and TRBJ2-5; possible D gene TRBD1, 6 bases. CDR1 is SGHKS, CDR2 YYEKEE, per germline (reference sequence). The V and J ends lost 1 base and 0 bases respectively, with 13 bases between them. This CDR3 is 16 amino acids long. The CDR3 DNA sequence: TGTGCCAGCAGCTTGCGTCCGACAGGAGACCAAGAGACCCAGTACTTC. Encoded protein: CASSLRPTGDQETQYF.

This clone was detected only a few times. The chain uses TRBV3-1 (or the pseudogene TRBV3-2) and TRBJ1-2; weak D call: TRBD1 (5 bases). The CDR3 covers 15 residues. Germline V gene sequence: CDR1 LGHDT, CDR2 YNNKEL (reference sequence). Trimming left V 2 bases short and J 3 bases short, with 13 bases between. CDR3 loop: CASSQTQGIYYGYTF. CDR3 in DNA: TGTGCCAGCAGCCAAACGCAGGGAATTTACTATGGCTACACCTTC.

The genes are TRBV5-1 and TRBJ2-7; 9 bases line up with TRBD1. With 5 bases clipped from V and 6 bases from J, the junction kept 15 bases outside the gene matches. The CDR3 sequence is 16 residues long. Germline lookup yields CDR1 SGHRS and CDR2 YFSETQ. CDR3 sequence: CASRFEGTGRGSEQYF. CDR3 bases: TGCGCCAGCAGATTTGAAGGGACAGGGAGGGGAAGCGAGCAGTACTTC.